The TCR beta chain under discussion was sequenced for a study of beta chain features in type 1 diabetes. About this clone: Its antigen is as yet unknown.

The CDR3 totals 13 residues. The V end was cut by 3 bases, the J end by 4 bases, with 9 bases between. The germline V gene has CDR1 KGHSH and CDR2 LQKENI. The study reverse transcribed the entire isolated RNA, so it sequenced expressed TCRB transcripts. Sequencing was performed with immunoSEQ multiplex PCR; in TCRdb, only in-frame clones are kept and a portion is missing. The data contain 860,000 or so clones, roughly a sixth of them singletons. Study observations and caveats: Naive, central memory and Treg TCRB repertoires seemed to resemble each other more closely in patients than they did in healthy donors.

Sequenced: naive CD4+ T cells from blood. The receptor was derived from a woman between 18 and 29 years old in good health. The chain joins TRBV18 to TRBJ1-1, with D uncertain. DNA of the CDR3: TGTGCCAGCTCACCGATAATAGGCACTGAAGCTTTCTTT. It specifies CASSPIIGTEAFF. Complete variable domain (other parts from reference TRBV18 and TRBJ1-1): NAGVMQNPRHLVRRRGQEARLRCSPMKGHSHVYWYRQLPEEGLKFMVYLQKENIIDESGMPKERFSAEFPKEGPSILRIQQVVRGDSAAYFCASSPIIGTEAFFGQGTRLTVV.